A single sample gave rise to the 13 T cell receptor beta chains below, sequenced in a study of T-cell memory formation after mild COVID-19. TCRdb independently ran MiXCR on the 5' RACE reads; one entry per CDR3 protein. The sample yields around 210,000 distinct CDR3 sequences, over 9% seen once. The material sequenced was PBMCs or a T cell subset sorted from them (not recorded which). These receptors all come from a man aged 18 to 30 who had mild COVID-19 (a few samples of this study predate the infection). Cell type and time point are not known.

This clonotype was observed a handful of times. The V and J genes are TRBV4-1 and TRBJ1-2, with 11 bases fitting TRBD1. Germline V gives CDR1 MGHRA, CDR2 YSYEKL. The CDR3 runs to 15 residues. The V segment lost 6 bases and the J segment 8 bases; nucleotides outside the gene matches: 11. In DNA, the CDR3 is TGCGCCAGCAGGAATCCCGGACAGGGGGCGCGGGGCTACACCTTC. Translation gives CASRNPGQGARGYTF.

The table lists this clonotype with a few counts. CDR3 in DNA: TGTGCCAGCACCTCTCGGGGGAGGAATTCACCCCTCCACTTT. Residues: CASTSRGRNSPLHF. The chain carries TRBV12-3 or TRBV12-4 and TRBJ1-6; D is perhaps TRBD1 (5 bases). V gave up 7 bases and J gave up 7 bases, with 14 bases separating them. The CDR3 is 14 amino acids.

There are a few counts of this clonotype. V and J are TRBV24-1 and TRBJ2-7, with 10 positions matching TRBD1. Germline CDR1 KGHDR, CDR2 SFDVKD. This CDR3 region has 11 residues. V lost 12 bases and J lost 6; bases outside the gene matches: 4. CDR3 bases: TGTGCCGGGACAGGGGACGGCGAGCAGTACTTC. Translated, it gives CAGTGDGEQYF.

This clonotype was counted at least ten times. J is TRBJ2-3 and V is TRBV5-1; D unclear. In germline, CDR1 is SGHRS, CDR2 YFSETQ. Trimming stripped 4 bases from V and 8 bases from J, with 17 bases between. The CDR3 totals 14 residues. For the CDR3, the DNA is TGCGCCAGCAGCCGAGACCCAGCAGTGGGTACGCAGTATTTT. This encodes CASSRDPAVGTQYF. The variable domain in full, completed from reference TRBV5-1 and TRBJ2-3, reads KAGVTQTPRYLIKTRGQQVTLSCSPISGHRSVSWYQQTPGQGLQFLFEYFSETQRNKGNFPGRFSGRQFSNSRSEMNVSTLELGDSALYLCASSRDPAVGTQYFGPGTRLTVL.

This clonotype appeared a few times. The V gene is TRBV12-3 or TRBV12-4, the J gene TRBJ1-5, with TRBD1 as a possible D gene (5 bases). Trimming removed 6 bases at V and 6 bases at J, with 21 bases between. The CDR3 loop spans 16 amino acids. Written as DNA, the CDR3 is TGTGCCAGCAGCCCTACCCGGGCGGCGAGGGGTCAGCCCCAGCATTTT. Residues: CASSPTRAARGQPQHF.

This clonotype was counted ten times or more. This rearrangement joins TRBV7-6 to TRBJ2-3; D unresolved. Germline loops: CDR1 SGHVS, CDR2 FNYEAQ. The V and J ends lost 8 bases and 2 bases respectively, with 20 bases between them. This CDR3 spans 16 amino acids. The DNA for the CDR3 is TGTGCCAGCTCGGGCAATCAACCCGAATTCACAGATACGCAGTATTTT. Its translation: CASSGNQPEFTDTQYF.

The gene calls are TRBV6-5 and TRBJ1-6; 8 bases are a match to TRBD1. Losses at the gene ends were 6 bases for V and 9 bases for J; bases not matched to a gene: 10. The CDR3 length is 15 residues. From germline, CDR1 is MNHEY and CDR2 SVGAGI. The CDR3 bases are TGTGCCAGCAGCCCTCCGACAGGGGAAGGTTCACCCCTCCACTTT. Amino acids: CASSPPTGEGSPLHF.

There are a few counts of this clonotype. The chain combines TRBV3-1 with TRBJ2-7; weak D call: TRBD1 (5 bases). Germline V lookup: CDR1 LGHDT, CDR2 YNNKEL (reference sequence). V was clipped by 1 base and J by 5 bases, with 6 bases between them. The CDR3 is made up of 12 amino acids. CDR3 residues: CASSQAGNEQYV. In nucleotides, the CDR3 is TGTGCCAGCAGCCAAGCAGGGAACGAGCAGTACGTC.

This clonotype was picked up many times. The V call is TRBV5-1, the J call TRBJ2-6, with D perhaps matching TRBD1 (5 bases). Deletions cut 4 bases from V and 4 bases from J, with 12 bases between. This CDR3 is built from 15 residues. Germline V CDR1 and CDR2: SGHRS, YFSETQ. The CDR3, as DNA: TGCGCCAGCAGCCCAGGGCCGAAAGGGGCCAACGTCCTGACTTTC. It encodes CASSPGPKGANVLTF. Filled out from reference TRBV5-1 and TRBJ2-6, the complete variable domain reads KAGVTQTPRYLIKTRGQQVTLSCSPISGHRSVSWYQQTPGQGLQFLFEYFSETQRNKGNFPGRFSGRQFSNSRSEMNVSTLELGDSALYLCASSPGPKGANVLTFGAGSRLTVL.

The chain has TRBV6-5 and TRBJ1-2; D is possibly TRBD1 (5 bases). CDR1 MNHEY and CDR2 SVGAGI come from the germline V gene. V gave up 5 bases and J gave up 4 bases, with 11 bases separating them. CDR3 length: 13 residues. CDR3 sequence: CASSPRTSYGYTF. CDR3 DNA: TGTGCCAGCAGTCCCAGGACAAGCTATGGCTACACCTTC.

Only a few counts were recorded for this clonotype. The chain links TRBV6-2 or TRBV6-3 to TRBJ1-4, with a weak D call TRBD1 (5 bases). Germline V CDR1 and CDR2: MNHEY, SVGEGT. With 5 bases removed from V and 5 bases from J, the gap between germline ends came to 15 bases. The CDR3 loop spans 15 amino acids. The CDR3 spells CASSPPRGLNEKLFF. The CDR3 nucleotides read TGTGCCAGCAGTCCACCCCGGGGCCTCAATGAAAAACTGTTTTTT.

The sample holds a few counts of this clonotype. The chain couples TRBV5-1 to TRBJ2-3; no clear D gene. The CDR3 has 12 amino acids. V lost 0 bases, J lost 6 bases, and 5 bases lay in between. CDR1 and CDR2 from the germline V gene are SGHRS and YFSETQ. CDR3 sequence (DNA): TGCGCCAGCAGCTTGGGGTGGGATACGCAGTATTTT. Its translation is CASSLGWDTQYF.

At least ten counts were recorded for this clonotype. This chain connects TRBV5-1 to TRBJ2-2, with 8 bases identical to TRBD2. CDR1 and CDR2 from the germline V gene are SGHRS and YFSETQ. V trimming: 6 bases; J trimming: 0 bases; junction bases outside the gene matches: 4. The CDR3 is 15 amino acids. The CDR3: CASKLAESNTGELFF. The CDR3, as DNA: TGCGCCAGCAAACTAGCGGAATCGAACACCGGGGAGCTGTTTTTT. Supplemented by reference TRBV5-1 and TRBJ2-2, the full variable domain reads KAGVTQTPRYLIKTRGQQVTLSCSPISGHRSVSWYQQTPGQGLQFLFEYFSETQRNKGNFPGRFSGRQFSNSRSEMNVSTLELGDSALYLCASKLAESNTGELFFGEGSRLTVL.